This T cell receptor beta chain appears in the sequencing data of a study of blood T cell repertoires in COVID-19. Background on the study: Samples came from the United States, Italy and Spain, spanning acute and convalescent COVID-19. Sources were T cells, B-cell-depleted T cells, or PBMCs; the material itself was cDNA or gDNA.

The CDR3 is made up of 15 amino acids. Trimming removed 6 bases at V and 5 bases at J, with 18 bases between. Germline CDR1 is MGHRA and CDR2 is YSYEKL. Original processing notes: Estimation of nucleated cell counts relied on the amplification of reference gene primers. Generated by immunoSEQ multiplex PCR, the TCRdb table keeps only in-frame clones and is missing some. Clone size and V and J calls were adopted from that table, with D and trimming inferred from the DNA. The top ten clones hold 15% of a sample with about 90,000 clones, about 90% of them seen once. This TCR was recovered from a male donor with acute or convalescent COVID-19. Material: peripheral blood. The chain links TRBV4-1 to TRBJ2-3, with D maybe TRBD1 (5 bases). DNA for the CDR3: TGCGCCAGCAGAGTCCAGGGTGGCAGAGAAGATACGCAGTATTTT. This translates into CASRVQGGREDTQYF.